This T cell receptor beta chain originates from a study of blood T cells in healthy people across ages. The table lists this clonotype with a few counts. A second PCR of about 7 to 12 cycles used a sample-barcoded 5' primer and a J-beta primer mix. Researchers report that each sample yielded at least 3 million CDR3-containing paired-end reads. A single record per CDR3 protein comes from TCRdb applying MiXCR to the 5' RACE reads. The table has roughly 1.9 million distinct CDR3 sequences, about two fifths seen once. Germline V gene lookup returns CDR1 SGHNT and CDR2 YYREEE (reference sequence). This CDR3 contains 13 residues. Trimming took 5 bases from V and 2 from J, leaving 10 bases between them. Isolated per sample were at least 6 million PBMCs.

The sequenced sample was blood. The source of this sequence is a human donor in good health. The chain joins TRBV5-4 to TRBJ2-5; D is unresolved. The CDR3 region is CASSYDTQETQYF. Here the CDR3 DNA reads TGTGCCAGCAGTTACGACACACAAGAGACCCAGTACTTC.